The sequence of this T cell receptor beta chain was determined in a study of blood T cell repertoires in COVID-19. Looking at the study overall: Samples representing acute and convalescent COVID-19 were sourced from the United States, Italy and Spain. From T cells, B-cell-depleted T cells, or PBMCs came the material, which was cDNA or gDNA.

Authors' methods: Researchers report that nucleated cell counts were estimated from reference gene primer amplification. Here immunoSEQ multiplex PCR was the method, and the copy in TCRdb shows in-frame clones only, minus some. V, J and clone size were drawn from that table, and D and trimming were deduced from the DNA. This table has about 130,000 clones, roughly nine tenths appearing once. The CDR3 is made up of 15 amino acids. V lost 5 bases, J lost 2 bases, and 8 bases stayed unmatched. Germline CDR1 and CDR2: SGHVS and FQNEAQ. The chain combines TRBV7-8 with TRBJ2-5; 7 bases align to TRBD1. The origin of this receptor is a man aged 50-60 years with active COVID-19. Material: peripheral blood. Here the CDR3 DNA reads TGTGCCAGCAGCACCCGGGGCAGGGGGCAAGAGACCCAGTACTTC. It translates to CASSTRGRGQETQYF. The full variable domain, rest sourced from reference TRBV7-8 and TRBJ2-5, is GAGVSQSPRYKVAKRGQDVALRCDPISGHVSLFWYQQALGQGPEFLTYFQNEAQLDKSGLPSDRFFAERPEGSVSTLKIQRTQQEDSAVYLCASSTRGRGQETQYFGPGTRLLVL.